Listed below are T cell receptor beta chains from one sample, sequenced in a study of blood T cell repertoires in COVID-19. The repertoire was sequenced with immunoSEQ multiplex PCR; TCRdb's copy has only in-frame clones and lacks some. Here the sample spans approximately 220,000 clones, 83% being singletons. The sequenced material came from PBMCs or T cells enriched from blood (not recorded which). The receptors stem from a woman in her 40s who had been exposed to COVID-19. Both conserved end residues are part of each CDR3. A D gene is named only where the DNA matches it firmly. Clone size is shown for a subset of rows, as once, few, many or a class of expanded clone.

>-|TRBV6-2/TRBV6-3|TRBD1|TRBJ1-1
TGTGCCAGCAGTTACGCCACAGGGGCCACTGAAGCTTTCTTT
CASSYATGATEAFF
>-|TRBV19|TRBD1|TRBJ1-5
TGTGCCAGTAGTATAGCCCCCCCGACAGGGGGAGGCAATCAGCCCCAGCATTTT
CASSIAPPTGGGNQPQHF
>-|TRBV21-1|-|TRBJ1-4
TGTGCCAGCAGCAAAGTAGGTGGGGTTAAAGGGGTGTTTTTT
CASSKVGGVKGVFF
>-|TRBV5-5|-|TRBJ2-3
TGTGCCAGCAGCTCCCTGATGGGGGGATCCACAGATACGCAGTATTTT
CASSSLMGGSTDTQYF
>-|TRBV7-9|TRBD1|TRBJ2-1
TGTGCCAGCAGCTCGCGGACAGGGGCTTTTGCCTACAATGAGCAGTTCTTC
CASSSRTGAFAYNEQFF
>-|TRBV7-9|-|TRBJ2-2
TGTGCCAGCTTGACAATCCTTAACACCGGGGAGCTGTTTTTT
CASLTILNTGELFF
>once|TRBV6-5|-|TRBJ2-2
TGTGCCAGCAGTTACCGGGACACCGGGGAGCTGTTTTTT
CASSYRDTGELFF
>-|TRBV5-1|TRBD1|TRBJ2-7
TGCGCCAGCAGCTTGGCCGGAGGGAGACAGGGGGACGAGCAGTACTTC
CASSLAGGRQGDEQYF
>-|TRBV6-6|TRBD2|TRBJ2-1
TGTGCCAGCAGCCTAGCGGGGGGGCCGGGGAATGAGCAGTTCTTC
CASSLAGGPGNEQFF
>-|TRBV7-2|TRBD2|TRBJ2-1
TGTGCCAGCAGCTTAGCTGGGCTAGCGGGGGCCCTTGAGCAGTTCTTC
CASSLAGLAGALEQFF
>-|TRBV30|-|TRBJ1-5
TGTGCCTGGATTGGACAAAATAGTAGGCCCCAGCATTTT
CAWIGQNSRPQHF
>-|TRBV12-3/TRBV12-4|-|TRBJ2-3
TGTGCCAGCAGTCCAGGTGGGGATACGCAGTATTTT
CASSPGGDTQYF
>-|TRBV5-4|-|TRBJ2-7
TGTGCCAGCAGCTTGGAGGCGGGCAGTTCCTACGAGCAGTACTTC
CASSLEAGSSYEQYF
>once|TRBV6-5|-|TRBJ1-2
TGTGCCAGCAGGGCTGTGGGGCGAACAGGCTATGGCTACACCTTC
CASRAVGRTGYGYTF
>-|TRBV7-9|-|TRBJ1-5
TGTGCCAGCAGCCTCGGGACAAATCAGCCCCAGCATTTT
CASSLGTNQPQHF
>once|TRBV6-5|-|TRBJ1-6
TGTGCCAGCAGTTATGAGAGCGATTCACCCCTCCACTTT
CASSYESDSPLHF
>-|TRBV19|TRBD1|TRBJ1-1
TGTGCCAGTAGAGGGGGCCCGGGGGCTGAAGCTTTCTTT
CASRGGPGAEAFF
>few|TRBV6-6|TRBD2|TRBJ2-7
TGTGCCAGCAGTCCGGGACTAGTAGTTGAAAACGAGCAGTACTTC
CASSPGLVVENEQYF
>-|TRBV7-2|-|TRBJ2-7
TGTGCCAGCAGCTGGGGGGACTTGGTTCGCTCCGAGCAGTACTTC
CASSWGDLVRSEQYF
>once|TRBV29-1|TRBD2|TRBJ2-1
TGCAGCGTGGCCCTCCGGACTAGCGGGGAGCAGTTCTTC
CSVALRTSGEQFF
>-|TRBV29-1|-|TRBJ1-4
TGCAGCGGTCAGACAGCCTTTAATGAAAAACTGTTTTTT
CSGQTAFNEKLFF
>-|TRBV3-1/TRBV3-2|TRBD2|TRBJ2-3
TGTGCCAGCAGCCCGGGACTAGCATTGGATACGCAGTATTTT
CASSPGLALDTQYF
>-|TRBV28|TRBD1|TRBJ1-1
TGTGCCACAGTTAAGGGGGCGGGCACTGAAGCTTTCTTT
CATVKGAGTEAFF
>-|TRBV5-5|TRBD1|TRBJ1-6
TGTGCCAGCAGCCCGGTGGGGACAGGGGGCTCACCCCTCCACTTT
CASSPVGTGGSPLHF
>-|TRBV19|-|TRBJ1-5
TGTGCCAGTACTATGAGAAGGGCCGCGGGGCCCCAGCATTTT
CASTMRRAAGPQHF
>-|TRBV5-6|-|TRBJ1-2
TGTGCCAGCAGCTTGCGAATGGCGGAGAACTATGGCTACACCTTC
CASSLRMAENYGYTF
>-|TRBV28|-|TRBJ2-1
TGTGCCAGCAGTTTACCCAAGGGGCGAAGCTCCTACAATGAGCAGTTCTTC
CASSLPKGRSSYNEQFF
>-|TRBV30|TRBD1|TRBJ1-3
TGTGCCTGGAGTAGGACAGGGGGAACTGGAAACACCATATATTTT
CAWSRTGGTGNTIYF
>-|TRBV7-7|-|TRBJ1-5
TGTGCTAGCAGCCCGATCGGGGGGGTCCCCAATCAGCCCCAGCATTTT
CASSPIGGVPNQPQHF